The 16 T cell receptor beta chains presented below share a single source sample, sequenced in a study of T cells after yellow fever vaccination. TCRdb analysed the 5' RACE reads with MiXCR anew, one entry per CDR3 protein. This table holds about 340,000 distinct CDR3 sequences, 8.7% found once. This material consisted of PBMCs, taken on the day of the first yellow fever vaccination. The receptors derive from a man aged 18 to 29 who received the YFV17D yellow fever vaccine.

This clonotype was detected ten times or more. The chain combines TRBV4-1 with TRBJ2-7; D possibly corresponds to TRBD2 (5 bases). The V gene's germline CDR1 is MGHRA and CDR2 YSYEKL. This CDR3 comprises 14 residues. Trimming shortened V by 2 bases and J by 4 bases, and 12 bases separated the two germline ends. CDR3 DNA: TGCGCCAGCAGCCAATTAATTGGGAGTTACGAGCAGTACGTC. Its translation: CASSQLIGSYEQYV.

The gene calls are TRBV11-2 and TRBJ2-7, with a possible D match to TRBD1 (5 bases). CDR1 is SGHAT, CDR2 FQNNGV, per germline. The V end lost 2 bases, the J end lost 1 base, and 21 bases lay between the germline ends. The CDR3 runs 18 residues. The CDR3 loop reads CASSLLGPKRGSSYEQYF. The CDR3, as DNA: TGTGCCAGCAGCTTATTGGGGCCGAAGCGAGGATCTTCCTACGAGCAGTACTTC. Looking up the rest from reference TRBV11-2 and TRBJ2-7 gives the full variable domain: EAGVAQSPRYKIIEKRQSVAFWCNPISGHATLYWYQQILGQGPKLLIQFQNNGVVDDSQLPKDRFSAERLKGVDSTLKIQPAKLEDSAVYLCASSLLGPKRGSSYEQYFGPGTRLTVT.

This clonotype has a count of ten or more. The V and J genes are TRBV11-1 and TRBJ1-3; D not certain. The CDR3 has 14 amino acids. From germline, CDR1 is SGHAT and CDR2 FQDESV (reference sequence). Deletions cut 2 bases from V and 0 bases from J, with 5 bases between. The CDR3 here is CASSLTVSGNTIYF. The CDR3 DNA sequence: TGTGCCAGCAGCTTAACGGTCTCTGGAAACACCATATATTTT.

This chain joins TRBV11-2 and TRBJ2-3; 15 nucleotides agree with TRBD2. The V and J ends lost 5 bases and 2 bases, in that order; junction bases with no gene match: 8. CDR3 length: 18 residues. The germline CDR1 and CDR2 sequences are SGHAT and FQNNGV. The CDR3 DNA follows: TGTGCCAGCAGCCCGTGGACTAGCGGGGGGGATCCCACAGATACGCAGTATTTT. It codes for CASSPWTSGGDPTDTQYF.

In its sample, this clonotype was seen a few times. The chain has TRBV7-2 and TRBJ1-6, with D maybe TRBD1 (5 bases). This CDR3 is built from 15 residues. V lost 5 bases, J lost 10 bases, and 18 bases lay in between. The germline gives CDR1 SGHTA, CDR2 FQGNSA. Written as DNA, the CDR3 is TGTGCCAGCAGCATCGGACCGGGAGGGACGTCACCCCTCCACTTT. Protein sequence: CASSIGPGGTSPLHF.

The sample holds many counts of this clonotype. The rearrangement links TRBV12-3 or TRBV12-4 to TRBJ1-2; 9 bases match TRBD1. J was trimmed by 4 bases and V by 6 bases; bases with no gene match: 6. The CDR3 has 14 residues. This CDR3 reads CASSPDRGSYGYTF. Written as DNA, the CDR3 is TGTGCCAGCAGCCCGGACAGGGGAAGCTATGGCTACACCTTC.

The CDR3 sequence is CASSFLDVRSADTQYF. The CDR3 DNA follows: TGTGCCAGCAGCTTCCTGGACGTCCGATCGGCAGATACGCAGTATTTT. The rearrangement links TRBV11-3 to TRBJ2-3; D remains ambiguous. CDR3 length: 16 residues. Trimming removed 3 bases at V and 4 bases at J, with 17 bases between. Per the germline V gene, CDR1 is SGHNT and CDR2 is YENEEA. Variable domain in full (rest from reference TRBV11-3 and TRBJ2-3): EAGVVQSPRYKIIEKKQPVAFWCNPISGHNTLYWYLQNLGQGPELLIRYENEEAVDDSQLPKDRFSAERLKGVDSTLKIQPAELGDSAVYLCASSFLDVRSADTQYFGPGTRLTVL.

V usage is TRBV7-3 and J usage is TRBJ2-5; 12 positions match TRBD2. The CDR3 totals 16 residues. V dropped 5 bases and J dropped 2; count of bases not matched to a gene: 6. Germline lookup yields CDR1 SGHTA and CDR2 FQGTGA. Written as DNA, the CDR3 is TGTGCCAGCAGCGTCGGACTAGCGGGGACGCAAGAGACCCAGTACTTC. Its translation: CASSVGLAGTQETQYF.

This clonotype was seen only a few times. The rearrangement links TRBV29-1 to TRBJ1-2; TRBD1 is a possible D gene (6 bases). This CDR3 spans 12 amino acids. Germline CDR1 SQVTM, CDR2 ANQGSEA. Trimming cost V 7 bases and J 2 bases, with 11 bases left between them. CDR3 in amino acids: CSAGDKNYGYTF. CDR3 bases: TGCAGCGCCGGGGACAAGAACTATGGCTACACCTTC.

This clonotype was seen a handful of times. The rearrangement joins TRBV29-1 to TRBJ2-6; tentatively, D is TRBD1 or TRBD2 (5 bases each). Trimming shortened V by 6 bases and J by 0 bases, and 12 bases separated the two germline ends. The CDR3 is 15 amino acids. The germline CDR1 and CDR2 sequences are SQVTM and ANQGSEA. The CDR3 coding sequence is TGCAGCGTGAGGGACGGTTTCTCTGGGGCCAACGTCCTGACTTTC. Translated: CSVRDGFSGANVLTF.

This clonotype has just a few counts. CDR3 bases: TGTGCCAGCAGCTTGTCCCCGGGAAGAACTGAAGCTTTCTTT. Its translation: CASSLSPGRTEAFF. The chain links TRBV5-4 to TRBJ1-1; D is undetermined. The CDR3 loop spans 14 amino acids. V was pared by 1 base and J by 5 bases, with 12 bases between. CDR1 is SGHNT, CDR2 YYREEE, per germline (reference sequence). Combining the CDR3 with reference TRBV5-4 and TRBJ1-1 gives the whole variable domain ETGVTQSPTHLIKTRGQQVTLRCSSQSGHNTVSWYQQALGQGPQFIFQYYREEENGRGNFPPRFSGLQFPNYSSELNVNALELDDSALYLCASSLSPGRTEAFFGQGTRLTVV.

This clonotype was observed a handful of times. V usage is TRBV20-1 and J usage is TRBJ2-5, with D perhaps TRBD2 (7 bases). V shed 0 bases and J shed 2 bases, with 13 bases lying between them. This CDR3 has 15 amino acids. CDR1 is DFQATT and CDR2 is SNEGSKA in the germline V gene (reference sequence). As DNA, the CDR3 is TGCAGTGCTAGAGATTGGGGGGGGGCTCAAGAGACCCAGTACTTC. As protein: CSARDWGGAQETQYF.

This clonotype showed up just a few times. The chain links TRBV20-1 to TRBJ1-2; D is perhaps TRBD1 (5 bases). Trimming removed 5 bases from V and 9 bases from J, with 13 bases in between. In germline, CDR1 is DFQATT, CDR2 SNEGSKA (reference sequence). The CDR3 has 11 residues. CDR3: CSAEWADSYTF. The CDR3 coding sequence is TGCAGTGCTGAATGGGCGGACAGCTACACCTTC.

This clonotype turned up a few times. J is TRBJ2-3 and V is TRBV12-3 or TRBV12-4, with 7 bases identical to TRBD2. After removal of 3 bases from V and 2 bases from J, the junction contained 5 bases not matched to a gene. The CDR3 is 15 residues long. In DNA form, the CDR3 reads TGTGCCAGCAGTTTTTGGGGGGGAGACACAGATACGCAGTATTTT. The encoded protein is CASSFWGGDTDTQYF.

This clonotype appeared many times. The chain combines TRBV12-3 or TRBV12-4 with TRBJ2-1, with D possibly matching TRBD2 (6 bases). The CDR3 totals 16 residues. Deletions cut 7 bases from V and 0 bases from J, with 16 bases between. The CDR3 sequence is CASKSSGESSYNEQFF. Here the CDR3 DNA reads TGTGCCAGCAAATCCTCGGGGGAGAGCTCCTACAATGAGCAGTTCTTC.

This clonotype was counted between two and nine times. V usage is TRBV15 and J usage is TRBJ2-2; D not certain. This CDR3 is built from 15 residues. Germline CDR1 LNHNV, CDR2 YYDKDF (reference sequence). V was trimmed by 2 bases and J by 6 bases, leaving 13 bases between them. The CDR3 bases are TGTGCCACCAGCAGATACGTCTGGGCGTCCGGGGAGCTGTTTTTT. Amino acids: CATSRYVWASGELFF.